The 23 T cell receptor beta chains below were found in one sample sequenced in a study of T cells after somatic rescue of genetic block (dated by TCRdb to 2019 to 2021). Library construction relied on the immunoSEQ multiplex PCR assay. TCRdb carries this immuneACCESS record with in-frame sequences only. Its versions omit some clonotypes, under half of them owing to an unresolved V gene in the studies checked, with the rest unexplained. The sample records roughly 92,000 clones, about 87% of which are singletons. Around 1.6% of the sample goes to the ten largest clones. Sequenced: peripheral blood mononuclear cells (PBMCs). The receptor set was obtained from a woman aged 18 to 35.

The chain links TRBV11-1 to TRBJ2-5; TRBD2 matches at 13 bases. CDR1 and CDR2 (germline): SGHAT, FQDESV (reference sequence). The J segment lost 2 bases and the V segment lost 4 bases, leaving 4 bases of the junction unmatched. The CDR3 contains 16 residues. The CDR3 region has the DNA TGTGCCAGCAGCTCATTGACTAGCGGGAGGCAAGAGACCCAGTACTTC. Its protein is CASSSLTSGRQETQYF. Full variable domain (missing parts from reference TRBV11-1 and TRBJ2-5): EAEVAQSPRYKITEKSQAVAFWCDPISGHATLYWYRQILGQGPELLVQFQDESVVDDSQLPKDRFSAERLKGVDSTLKIQPAELGDSAMYLCASSSLTSGRQETQYFGPGTRLLVL.

The chain uses TRBV30 and TRBJ1-1; a possible D gene is TRBD1 (5 bases). The V and J ends lost 5 bases and 4 bases respectively, with 17 bases between them. This CDR3 is built from 14 residues. In germline, CDR1 is GTSNPN, CDR2 SVGIG (reference sequence). CDR3 bases: TGTGCCTGGGCCGCTTACAAGGGACTCACTGAAGCTTTCTTT. Protein product: CAWAAYKGLTEAFF.

CDR3 loop: CASSVLVAGGNEQFF. The CDR3 region has the DNA TGTGCCAGCAGCGTGCTCGTAGCGGGAGGCAATGAGCAGTTCTTC. This rearrangement joins TRBV9 to TRBJ2-1; 10 bases line up with TRBD2. Unmatched junction bases numbered 5, after V lost 2 bases and J lost 6 bases. Germline V gives CDR1 SGDLS, CDR2 YYNGEE. This CDR3 comprises 15 residues.

DNA for the CDR3: TGTGCCAGCTTAGGGGGGAACACTGAAGCTTTCTTT. Translating gives CASLGGNTEAFF. The chain links TRBV27 to TRBJ1-1; a weak D match, TRBD1 (6 bases). Germline lookup yields CDR1 MNHEY and CDR2 SMNVEV (reference sequence). Trimming stripped 8 bases from V and 1 base from J, with 8 bases between. The CDR3 runs 12 residues.

This clone occurred a few times. The gene calls are TRBV5-4 and TRBJ2-1; 9 nucleotides line up with TRBD1. V was clipped by 4 bases and J by 5 bases; unmatched bases: 1. This CDR3 comprises 13 residues. CDR1 SGHNT and CDR2 YYREEE come from the germline V gene (reference sequence). The CDR3 DNA sequence: TGTGCCAGCAGCCGGGACAGGGACAATGAGCAGTTCTTC. The encoded protein is CASSRDRDNEQFF.

J is TRBJ2-7 and V is TRBV30, with unresolved D. Deletions cut 4 bases from V and 7 bases from J, with 17 bases between. The CDR3 spans 13 residues. Germline V gene data show CDR1 as GTSNPN and CDR2 as SVGIG (reference sequence). The CDR3 region has the DNA TGTGCCTGGACCCCCCTGCCACCTAGGGAGCAGTACTTC. It encodes CAWTPLPPREQYF.

This chain uses TRBV7-6 with TRBJ1-4; 7 bases are shared with TRBD1. Trimming removed 5 bases from V and 0 bases from J; junction bases left unmatched: 15. This CDR3 contains 19 residues. Germline loops: CDR1 SGHVS, CDR2 FNYEAQ. The CDR3 region has the DNA TGTGCCAGCAGCCCTGCTGTGCGGGACAGATTTGCAACTAATGAAAAACTGTTTTTT. This translates into CASSPAVRDRFATNEKLFF.

This chain connects TRBV18 to TRBJ1-5; 8 bases align to TRBD1. The CDR3 length is 15 residues. Germline CDR1 reads KGHSH; CDR2 reads LQKENI. The V gene end was trimmed by 3 bases and the J gene end by 5 bases; junction bases not matched to a gene: 6. Written as DNA, the CDR3 is TGTGCCAGCTCACCCGGACAGGGCACGGATCAGCCCCAGCATTTT. As protein: CASSPGQGTDQPQHF.

The chain couples TRBV29-1 to TRBJ2-7; D unclear. There are 11 residues in the CDR3. V gave up 4 bases and J gave up 3 bases, with 7 bases separating them. Per germline, CDR1 SQVTM and CDR2 ANQGSEA. CDR3 in DNA: TGCAGCGTTGGGACGGTCTACGAGCAGTACTTC. As protein: CSVGTVYEQYF.

V usage is TRBV5-1 and J usage is TRBJ2-1, with 7 bases aligning to TRBD2. With 0 bases clipped from V and 0 bases from J, the junction kept 3 bases outside the gene matches. The germline V gene encodes CDR1 SGHRS and CDR2 YFSETQ. This CDR3 spans 16 amino acids. The CDR3 region is CASSLVGGSSYNEQFF. In DNA, the CDR3 is TGCGCCAGCAGCTTGGTCGGCGGGAGCTCCTACAATGAGCAGTTCTTC.

The CDR3 DNA is TGTGCCAGCAGCGCGGGACAGGGTTTCAATCAGCCCCAGCATTTT. Its protein product is CASSAGQGFNQPQHF. The genes are TRBV2 and TRBJ1-5; 9 nucleotides line up with TRBD1. This CDR3 contains 15 residues. Unmatched junction bases numbered 6, after V lost 6 bases and J lost 3 bases. Germline CDR1 reads SNHLY; CDR2 reads FYNNEI.

The chain combines TRBV6-1 with TRBJ1-1, with 7 bases lining up with TRBD1. CDR3 size: 14 residues. Germline loops: CDR1 MNHNS, CDR2 SASEGT. V dropped 7 bases and J dropped 5; count of bases not matched to a gene: 10. The CDR3 loop is CASTRTGRGTEAFF. For the CDR3, the DNA is TGTGCCAGCACCCGGACAGGCCGGGGGACTGAAGCTTTCTTT.

The chain uses TRBV27 and TRBJ2-7; D is ambiguous. The V gene lost 3 bases and the J gene lost 2 bases, with 11 bases spanning the gap. The CDR3 is 14 residues long. Germline-derived CDR1 and CDR2 are MNHEY and SMNVEV (reference sequence). The CDR3 DNA reads TGTGCCAGCAGTTTTCATAAGTCCCCCTACGAGCAGTACTTC. It encodes CASSFHKSPYEQYF.

The genes are TRBV11-2 and TRBJ2-7, with 11 bases that match TRBD2. The germline V gene encodes CDR1 SGHAT and CDR2 FQNNGV. V gave up 1 base and J gave up 0 bases; unmatched junction bases: 11. There are 19 residues in the CDR3. CDR3 in amino acids: CASSLVQGGLAGGSYEQYF. The CDR3 DNA sequence: TGTGCCAGCAGCTTAGTTCAGGGAGGGCTAGCGGGAGGCTCCTACGAGCAGTACTTC.

V usage is TRBV7-9 and J usage is TRBJ2-5; D is possibly TRBD1 (5 bases). Trimming took 5 bases from V and 7 from J, leaving 17 bases between them. The CDR3 spans 14 residues. Germline V gene lookup returns CDR1 SEHNR and CDR2 FQNEAQ (reference sequence). CDR3 nucleotide sequence: TGTGCCAGCAGCCCCCGTGGGGCCCAGGGGACCCAGTACTTC. Translation gives CASSPRGAQGTQYF. Together with reference TRBV7-9 and TRBJ2-5, the CDR3 gives the full variable domain: DTGVSQNPRHKITKRGQNVTFRCDPISEHNRLYWYRQTLGQGPEFLTYFQNEAQLEKSRLLSDRFSAERPKGSFSTLEIQRTEQGDSAMYLCASSPRGAQGTQYFGPGTRLLVL.

The chain couples TRBV6-1 to TRBJ2-7, with D tentatively TRBD2 (5 bases). This CDR3 spans 15 amino acids. The germline V gene encodes CDR1 MNHNS and CDR2 SASEGT. Trimming removed 6 bases from V and 2 bases from J, with 17 bases in between. This CDR3 reads CASRREVLKPYEQYF. The CDR3 bases are TGTGCCAGCAGGAGGGAAGTGCTAAAGCCCTACGAGCAGTACTTC.

The chain recombines TRBV28 with TRBJ1-1, with 9 bases matching TRBD1. CDR3 length equals 15 residues. J lost 1 base, V lost 5 bases, and 5 bases had no gene match. CDR1 MDHEN and CDR2 SYDVKM come from the germline V gene. The CDR3 sequence: CASSPGTGKNTEAFF. CDR3 bases: TGTGCCAGCAGTCCAGGGACAGGGAAGAACACTGAAGCTTTCTTT.

This clone has just a few counts. The chain has TRBV6-1 and TRBJ1-2; D remains ambiguous. The length of the CDR3 is 14 residues. Trimming pared 0 bases from V and 3 bases from J, leaving 8 bases between. Germline CDR1 MNHNS, CDR2 SASEGT. CDR3 sequence (DNA): TGTGCCAGCAGTGAAGCGGAACAGCACTATGGCTACACCTTC. It translates to CASSEAEQHYGYTF.

CDR3 nucleotides: TGTGCCAGCACCCCCGACTTGCCCTTAGCCAAAAACATTCAGTACTTC. Its protein product is CASTPDLPLAKNIQYF. This chain joins TRBV28 and TRBJ2-4; D is uncertain. Trimming shortened V by 7 bases and J by 0 bases, and 16 bases separated the two germline ends. The CDR3 sequence is 16 residues long. Germline CDR1 and CDR2: MDHEN and SYDVKM.

This clone was seen a single time. The chain recombines TRBV2 with TRBJ2-4; 7 bases align to TRBD2. The CDR3 runs to 14 residues. Germline lookup yields CDR1 SNHLY and CDR2 FYNNEI. V lost 3 bases and J lost 5; bases outside the gene matches: 4. In DNA form, the CDR3 reads TGTGCCAGCAGTGACCGGGAGGTCGAAAACATTCAGTACTTC. Encoded protein: CASSDREVENIQYF.

The chain links TRBV19 to TRBJ2-5; the D gene could be TRBD1 or TRBD2 (5 bases each). Germline V gene data show CDR1 as LNHDA and CDR2 as SQIVND (reference sequence). The CDR3 sequence is 15 residues long. The germline V and J ends were trimmed by 3 bases and 2 bases, with 13 bases remaining between them. CDR3 in DNA: TGTGCCAGTAGTATGACTCGGGGCCGGCAAGAGACCCAGTACTTC. It codes for CASSMTRGRQETQYF. The whole variable domain, remainder taken from reference TRBV19 and TRBJ2-5, is DGGITQSPKYLFRKEGQNVTLSCEQNLNHDAMYWYRQDPGQGLRLIYYSQIVNDFQKGDIAEGYSVSREKKESFPLTVTSAQKNPTAFYLCASSMTRGRQETQYFGPGTRLLVL.

The chain couples TRBV27 to TRBJ2-5; no clear D gene. CDR1 MNHEY and CDR2 SMNVEV come from the germline V gene (reference sequence). This CDR3 comprises 9 residues. V dropped 6 bases and J dropped 5 bases, with 1 base sitting between them. CDR3 nucleotide sequence: TGTGCCAGCAGGGAGACCCAGTACTTC. Its protein product is CASRETQYF.

This chain joins TRBV5-8 and TRBJ2-5; 10 bases match TRBD1. The V gene's germline CDR1 is SGHTS and CDR2 YDEGEE. Germline trimming cut 4 bases from V and 5 bases from J; bases unmatched to any gene: 8. The CDR3 extends over 15 amino acids. CDR3 sequence: CASSRGTGVKETQYF. Written as DNA, the CDR3 is TGTGCCAGCAGCAGGGGGACAGGGGTGAAGGAGACCCAGTACTTC.